The T cell receptor (beta chain) under discussion was sequenced for a study of blood T cell repertoires in COVID-19. The method was immunoSEQ multiplex PCR; TCRdb's version includes in-frame clones alone and lacks a portion of them. The repertoire holds under 110,000 clones, with 92% as singletons. This CDR3 region has 14 residues. From germline, CDR1 is SQVTM and CDR2 ANQGSEA. V was clipped by 6 bases and J by 3 bases; unmatched bases: 6. This receptor was taken from a man in his fifties with active COVID-19. Sequences were obtained from peripheral blood. The rearrangement joins TRBV29-1 to TRBJ2-3; 10 bases line up with TRBD2. The CDR3 nucleotides read TGCAGCGTCAGGGCACTAGCGGGGACAGATACGCAGTATTTT. Translated: CSVRALAGTDTQYF.